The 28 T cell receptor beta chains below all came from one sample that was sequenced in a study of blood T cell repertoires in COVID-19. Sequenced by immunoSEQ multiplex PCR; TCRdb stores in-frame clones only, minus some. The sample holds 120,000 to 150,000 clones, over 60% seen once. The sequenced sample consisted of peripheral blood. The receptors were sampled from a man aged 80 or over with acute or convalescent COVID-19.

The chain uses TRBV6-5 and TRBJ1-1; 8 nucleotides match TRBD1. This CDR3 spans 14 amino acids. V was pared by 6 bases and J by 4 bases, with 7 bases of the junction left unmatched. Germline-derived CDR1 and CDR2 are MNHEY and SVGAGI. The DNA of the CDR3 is TGTGCCAGCAGCCTAAGTGACAGGGGCACTGAAGCTTTCTTT. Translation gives CASSLSDRGTEAFF.

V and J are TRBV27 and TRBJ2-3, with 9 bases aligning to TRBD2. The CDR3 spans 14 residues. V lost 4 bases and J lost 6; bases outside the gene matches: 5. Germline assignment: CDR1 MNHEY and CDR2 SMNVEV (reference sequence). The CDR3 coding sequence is TGTGCCAGCAGTTCGGGACTAGCAACCGATACGCAGTATTTT. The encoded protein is CASSSGLATDTQYF.

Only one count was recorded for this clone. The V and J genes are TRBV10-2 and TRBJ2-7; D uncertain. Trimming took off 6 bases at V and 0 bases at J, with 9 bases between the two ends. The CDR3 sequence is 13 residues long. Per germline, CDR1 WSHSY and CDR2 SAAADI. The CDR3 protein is CASRSQSSYEQYF. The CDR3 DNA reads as TGCGCCAGCAGGTCACAGAGCTCCTACGAGCAGTACTTC.

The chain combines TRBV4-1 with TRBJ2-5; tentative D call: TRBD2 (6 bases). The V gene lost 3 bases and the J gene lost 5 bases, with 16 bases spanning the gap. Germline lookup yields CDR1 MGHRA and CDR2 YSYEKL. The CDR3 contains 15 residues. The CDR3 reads CASSHSGGLGETQYF. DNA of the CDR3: TGCGCCAGCAGCCACTCTGGGGGGTTGGGGGAGACCCAGTACTTC.

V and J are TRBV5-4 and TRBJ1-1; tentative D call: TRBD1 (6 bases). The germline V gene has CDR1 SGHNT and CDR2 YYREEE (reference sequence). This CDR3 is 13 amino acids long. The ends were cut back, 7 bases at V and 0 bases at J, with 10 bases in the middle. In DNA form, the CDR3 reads TGTGCCAGCTTGGGGGCGATGAACACTGAAGCTTTCTTT. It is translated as CASLGAMNTEAFF.

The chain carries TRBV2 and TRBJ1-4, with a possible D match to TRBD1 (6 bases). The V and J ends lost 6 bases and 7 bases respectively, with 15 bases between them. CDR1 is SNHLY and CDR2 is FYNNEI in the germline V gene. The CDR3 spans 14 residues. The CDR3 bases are TGTGCCAGCAGGCCAACAGGGATCCGTGAAAAACTGTTTTTT. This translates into CASRPTGIREKLFF.

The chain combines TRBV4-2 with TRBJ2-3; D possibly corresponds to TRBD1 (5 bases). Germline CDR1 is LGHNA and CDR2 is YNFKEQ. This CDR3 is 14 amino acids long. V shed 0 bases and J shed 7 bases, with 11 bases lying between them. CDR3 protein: CASSQDLTDNTQYF. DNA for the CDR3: TGTGCCAGCAGCCAAGATCTAACGGACAATACGCAGTATTTT.

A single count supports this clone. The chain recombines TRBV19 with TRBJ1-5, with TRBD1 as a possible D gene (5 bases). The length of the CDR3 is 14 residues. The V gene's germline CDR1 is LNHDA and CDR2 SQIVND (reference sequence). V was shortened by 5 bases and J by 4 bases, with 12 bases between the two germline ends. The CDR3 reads CASSSGERNQPQHF. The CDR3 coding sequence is TGTGCCAGTAGTTCGGGGGAAAGAAATCAGCCCCAGCATTTT.

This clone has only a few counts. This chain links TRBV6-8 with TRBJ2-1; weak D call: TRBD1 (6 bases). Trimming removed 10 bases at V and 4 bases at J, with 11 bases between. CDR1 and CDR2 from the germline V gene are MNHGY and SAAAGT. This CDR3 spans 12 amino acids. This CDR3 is CANPTGYNEQFF. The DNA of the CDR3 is TGTGCCAATCCGACAGGTTACAATGAGCAGTTCTTC.

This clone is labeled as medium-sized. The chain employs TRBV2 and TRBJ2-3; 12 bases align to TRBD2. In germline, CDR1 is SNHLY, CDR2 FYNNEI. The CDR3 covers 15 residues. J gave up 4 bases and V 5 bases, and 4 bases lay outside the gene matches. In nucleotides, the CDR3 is TGTGCCAGCAGTTTCGCTAGCGGGGGGGCAGATACGCAGTATTTT. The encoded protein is CASSFASGGADTQYF.

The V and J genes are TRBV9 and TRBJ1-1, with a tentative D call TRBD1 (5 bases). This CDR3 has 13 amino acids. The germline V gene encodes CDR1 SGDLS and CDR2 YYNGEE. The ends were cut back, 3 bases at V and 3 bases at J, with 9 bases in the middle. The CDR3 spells CASSALGDTEAFF. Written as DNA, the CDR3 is TGTGCCAGCAGCGCCTTAGGGGACACTGAAGCTTTCTTT.

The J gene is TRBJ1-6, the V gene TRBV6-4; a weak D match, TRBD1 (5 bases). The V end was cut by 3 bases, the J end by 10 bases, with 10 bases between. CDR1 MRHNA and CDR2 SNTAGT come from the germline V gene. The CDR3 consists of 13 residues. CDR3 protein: CASSEQVDSPLHF. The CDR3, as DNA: TGTGCCAGCAGTGAACAGGTTGACTCACCCCTCCACTTT.

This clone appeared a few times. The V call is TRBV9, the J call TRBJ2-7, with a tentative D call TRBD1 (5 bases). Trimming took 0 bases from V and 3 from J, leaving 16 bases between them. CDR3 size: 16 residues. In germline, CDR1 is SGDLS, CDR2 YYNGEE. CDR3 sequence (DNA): TGTGCCAGCAGCGTAGGGTCAGATCGTCAGGGCTACGAGCAGTACTTC. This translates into CASSVGSDRQGYEQYF.

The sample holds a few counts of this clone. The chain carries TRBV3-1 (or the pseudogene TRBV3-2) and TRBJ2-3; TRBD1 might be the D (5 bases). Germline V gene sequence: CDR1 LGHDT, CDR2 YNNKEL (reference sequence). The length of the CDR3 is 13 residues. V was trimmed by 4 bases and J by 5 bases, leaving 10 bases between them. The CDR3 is CASSPRQQDTQYF. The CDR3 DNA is TGTGCCAGCAGCCCCCGACAGCAAGATACGCAGTATTTT.

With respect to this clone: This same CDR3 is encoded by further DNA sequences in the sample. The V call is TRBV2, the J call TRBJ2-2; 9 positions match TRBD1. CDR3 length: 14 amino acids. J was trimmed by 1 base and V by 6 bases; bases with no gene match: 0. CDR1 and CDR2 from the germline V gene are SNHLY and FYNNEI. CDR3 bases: TGTGCCAGCAGGGGACAGGGGAACACCGGGGAGCTGTTTTTT. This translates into CASRGQGNTGELFF.

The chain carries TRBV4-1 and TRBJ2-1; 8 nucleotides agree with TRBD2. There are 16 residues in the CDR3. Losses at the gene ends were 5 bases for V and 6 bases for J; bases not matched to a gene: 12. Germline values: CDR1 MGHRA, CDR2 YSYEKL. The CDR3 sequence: CASSKVGLASPNEQFF. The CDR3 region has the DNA TGCGCCAGCAGCAAAGTCGGACTAGCAAGCCCCAATGAGCAGTTCTTC.

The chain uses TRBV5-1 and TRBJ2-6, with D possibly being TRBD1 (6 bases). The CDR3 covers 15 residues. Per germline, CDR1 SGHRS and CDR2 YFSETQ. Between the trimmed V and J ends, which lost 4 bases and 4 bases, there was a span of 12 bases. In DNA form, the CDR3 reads TGCGCCAGCAGCACCCCGGGGACAGGGGCCAACGTCCTGACTTTC. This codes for CASSTPGTGANVLTF.

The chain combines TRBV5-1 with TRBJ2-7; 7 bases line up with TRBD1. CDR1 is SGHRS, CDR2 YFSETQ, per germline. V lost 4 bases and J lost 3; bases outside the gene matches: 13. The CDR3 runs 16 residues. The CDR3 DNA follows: TGCGCCAGCAGCGGGACCGGGACAGCAACCTTCTACGAGCAGTACTTC. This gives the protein CASSGTGTATFYEQYF.

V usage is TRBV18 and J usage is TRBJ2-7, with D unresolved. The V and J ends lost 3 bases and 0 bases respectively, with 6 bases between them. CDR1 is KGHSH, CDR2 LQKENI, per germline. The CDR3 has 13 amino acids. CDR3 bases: TGTGCCAGCTCACCGGCAGGCTCCTACGAGCAGTACTTC. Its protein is CASSPAGSYEQYF.

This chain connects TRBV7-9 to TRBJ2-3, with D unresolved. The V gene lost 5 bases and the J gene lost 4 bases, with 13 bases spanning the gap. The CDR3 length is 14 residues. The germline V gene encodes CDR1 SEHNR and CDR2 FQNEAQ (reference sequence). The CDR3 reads CASSARVHPDTQYF. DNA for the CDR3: TGTGCCAGCAGCGCAAGAGTCCACCCAGATACGCAGTATTTT.

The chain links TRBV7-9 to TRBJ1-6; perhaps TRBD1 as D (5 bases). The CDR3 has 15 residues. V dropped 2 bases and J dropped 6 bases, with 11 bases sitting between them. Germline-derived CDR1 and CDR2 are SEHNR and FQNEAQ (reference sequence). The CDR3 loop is CASSLNRGGNSPLHF. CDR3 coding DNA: TGTGCCAGCAGCTTAAATCGCGGGGGTAATTCACCCCTCCACTTT. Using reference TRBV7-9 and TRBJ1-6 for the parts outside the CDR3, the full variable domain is DTGVSQNPRHKITKRGQNVTFRCDPISEHNRLYWYRQTLGQGPEFLTYFQNEAQLEKSRLLSDRFSAERPKGSFSTLEIQRTEQGDSAMYLCASSLNRGGNSPLHFGNGTRLTVT.

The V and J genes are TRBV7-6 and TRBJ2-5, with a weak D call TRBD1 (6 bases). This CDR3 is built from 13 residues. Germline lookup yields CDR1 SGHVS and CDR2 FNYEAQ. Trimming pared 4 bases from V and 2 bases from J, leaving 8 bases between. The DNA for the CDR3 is TGTGCCAGCAGCTCAACAGGGCAAGAGACCCAGTACTTC. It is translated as CASSSTGQETQYF.

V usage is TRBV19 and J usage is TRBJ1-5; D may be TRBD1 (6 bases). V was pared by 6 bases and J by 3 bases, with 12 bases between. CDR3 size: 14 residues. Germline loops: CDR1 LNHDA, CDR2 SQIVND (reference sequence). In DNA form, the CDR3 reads TGTGCCAGTAGGCTACAGGGTTACAATCAGCCCCAGCATTTT. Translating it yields CASRLQGYNQPQHF.

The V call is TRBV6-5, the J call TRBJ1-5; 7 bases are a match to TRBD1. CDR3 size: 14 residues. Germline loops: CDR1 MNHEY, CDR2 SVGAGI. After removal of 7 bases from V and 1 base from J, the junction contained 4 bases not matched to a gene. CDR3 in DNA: TGTGCCAGCACGCGGACAGGAAGCAATCAGCCCCAGCATTTT. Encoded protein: CASTRTGSNQPQHF.

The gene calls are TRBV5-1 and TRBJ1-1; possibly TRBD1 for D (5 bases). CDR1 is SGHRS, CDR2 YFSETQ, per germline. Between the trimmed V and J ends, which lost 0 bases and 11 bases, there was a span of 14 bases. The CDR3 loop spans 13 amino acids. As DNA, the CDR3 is TGCGCCAGCAGCTTGGGGGGCGATATCGGGGCTTTCTTT. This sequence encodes CASSLGGDIGAFF.

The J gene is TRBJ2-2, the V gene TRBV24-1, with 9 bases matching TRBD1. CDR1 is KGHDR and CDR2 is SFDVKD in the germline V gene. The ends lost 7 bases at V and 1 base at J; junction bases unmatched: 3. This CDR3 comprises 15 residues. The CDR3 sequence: CATRSGQGNTGELFF. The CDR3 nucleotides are TGTGCCACCAGATCGGGACAGGGGAACACCGGGGAGCTGTTTTTT.

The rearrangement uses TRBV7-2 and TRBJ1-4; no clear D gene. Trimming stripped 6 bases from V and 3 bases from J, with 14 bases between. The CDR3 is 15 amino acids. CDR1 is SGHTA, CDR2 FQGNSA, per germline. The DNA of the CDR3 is TGTGCCAGCAGTTCCTATCCCGGGTCTAATGAAAAACTGTTTTTT. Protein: CASSSYPGSNEKLFF.

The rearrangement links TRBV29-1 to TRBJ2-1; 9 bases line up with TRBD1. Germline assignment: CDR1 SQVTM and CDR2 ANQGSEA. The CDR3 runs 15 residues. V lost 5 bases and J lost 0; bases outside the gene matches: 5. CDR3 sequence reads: CSVRLTGGSYNEQFF. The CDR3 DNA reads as TGCAGCGTTCGTCTGACAGGGGGCTCCTACAATGAGCAGTTCTTC.